What follows are 32 T cell receptor beta chains derived from one specimen sequenced in a study of neurological immune-mediated disorders. In TCRdb, the 5' RACE reads were re-called with MiXCR into one record per CDR3 protein. The table includes 30,000 or so distinct CDR3 sequences, about 15% detected once. The specimen was PBMCs. Receptors originate from a man between 70 and 80 years old in good health.

This clonotype has at least ten counts. The chain employs TRBV5-1 and TRBJ1-1, with 8 positions matching TRBD1. V lost 5 bases, J lost 2 bases, and 5 bases stayed unmatched. The CDR3 sequence is 14 residues long. The germline V gene encodes CDR1 SGHRS and CDR2 YFSETQ. CDR3 residues: CASRTGATNTEAFF. CDR3 sequence (DNA): TGCGCCAGCAGGACAGGGGCAACAAACACTGAAGCTTTCTTT.

The chain is built from TRBV21-1 and TRBJ2-5; TRBD1 was called by the table and not checked on the DNA. TRBV21-1 is termed a pseudogene. CDR3 length: 16 residues. The CDR3 nucleotides are TGTGCCAGCAGCAAAGCTGGGGACGGGCTGCCAGAGACCCAGTACTTC. Translating gives CASSKAGDGLPETQYF.

This clonotype was seen many times. J is TRBJ1-6 and V is TRBV11-2; tentative D call: TRBD1 (5 bases). CDR1 SGHAT and CDR2 FQNNGV come from the germline V gene. CDR3 size: 18 residues. The V end was cut by 6 bases, the J end by 2 bases, with 20 bases between. The CDR3: CASRPGKGASAYNSPLHF. CDR3 bases: TGTGCCAGCAGGCCAGGAAAAGGGGCGAGCGCCTATAATTCACCCCTCCACTTT.

This clonotype was detected many times. This chain joins TRBV24-1 and TRBJ1-1; 8 nucleotides align to TRBD1. After removal of 8 bases from V and 7 bases from J, the junction contained 2 bases not matched to a gene. Germline loops: CDR1 KGHDR, CDR2 SFDVKD. The CDR3 length is 11 residues. CDR3 DNA: TGTGCCACCACACAGGGGGGTGAAGCTTTCTTT. Protein: CATTQGGEAFF.

At least ten counts were recorded for this clonotype. The CDR3 nucleotides read TGTGCCAGCAGAGCCGGGACTTTCACCTACAATGAGCAGTTCTTC. It encodes CASRAGTFTYNEQFF. The V gene is TRBV2, the J gene TRBJ2-1, with D possibly matching TRBD2 (6 bases). Trimming removed 6 bases from V and 2 bases from J, with 14 bases in between. CDR1 and CDR2 (germline): SNHLY, FYNNEI. The CDR3 is 15 residues long.

This clonotype was counted ten times or more. This sequence joins TRBV7-2 and TRBJ1-2, with unresolved D. Germline V lookup: CDR1 SGHTA, CDR2 FQGNSA. V was trimmed by 6 bases and J by 7 bases, leaving 15 bases between them. This CDR3 is built from 13 residues. The CDR3 loop is CASRLGRVGGYTF. The CDR3 nucleotides read TGTGCCAGCAGACTGGGGAGGGTCGGTGGCTACACCTTC. Variable domain in full (rest from reference TRBV7-2 and TRBJ1-2): GAGVSQSPSNKVTEKGKDVELRCDPISGHTALYWYRQSLGQGLEFLIYFQGNSAPDKSGLPSDRFSAERTGGSVSTLTIQRTQQEDSAVYLCASRLGRVGGYTFGSGTRLTVV.

This clonotype was seen repeatedly, ten times or more. The genes are TRBV3-1 and TRBJ2-3; D not resolved. Trimming removed 1 base at V and 1 base at J, with 9 bases between. This CDR3 region has 15 residues. CDR1 and CDR2 (germline): LGHDT, YNNKEL (reference sequence). CDR3: CASSQVWAGTDTQYF. CDR3 bases: TGTGCCAGCAGCCAAGTCTGGGCGGGCACAGATACGCAGTATTTT.

This clonotype showed up many times. This chain's CDR3 is CSAGTGFEQYF. The CDR3 coding sequence is TGCAGTGCCGGGACAGGGTTCGAGCAGTACTTC. The V call is TRBV20-1, the J call TRBJ2-7, with 9 bases matching TRBD1. The CDR3 sequence is 11 residues long. V lost 6 bases to trimming and J lost 6 bases; unmatched junction nucleotides: 3. Germline values: CDR1 DFQATT, CDR2 SNEGSKA (reference sequence).

This clonotype rates as medium-sized. This rearrangement joins TRBV5-1 to TRBJ2-7; D remains ambiguous. V was shortened by 0 bases and J by 4 bases, with 11 bases between the two germline ends. Germline lookup yields CDR1 SGHRS and CDR2 YFSETQ. The CDR3 consists of 14 residues. CDR3: CASSLEPELYEQYF. The CDR3 bases are TGCGCCAGCAGCTTGGAGCCCGAACTTTACGAGCAGTACTTC.

This clonotype has a count of ten or more. The chain combines TRBV12-3 or TRBV12-4 with TRBJ2-7, with D uncertain. Trimming took 7 bases from V and 0 from J, leaving 13 bases between them. This CDR3 has 14 amino acids. The CDR3 region is CASTRTDPSYEQYF. In DNA form, the CDR3 reads TGTGCCAGCACAAGGACCGATCCCTCCTACGAGCAGTACTTC.

This clonotype has ten or more counts. This chain uses TRBV6-5 with TRBJ2-7, with 7 bases aligning to TRBD1. CDR1 is MNHEY, CDR2 SVGAGI, per germline. The CDR3 length is 13 residues. With 5 bases clipped from V and 7 bases from J, the junction kept 8 bases outside the gene matches. The CDR3 coding sequence is TGTGCCAGCAGTAACCGGGACAGTGCGGAGCAGTACTTC. This encodes CASSNRDSAEQYF.

This clonotype has just one count. The rearrangement joins TRBV12-3 or TRBV12-4 to TRBJ2-1; 8 nucleotides line up with TRBD1. This CDR3 is built from 15 residues. V trimming: 5 bases; J trimming: 8 bases; junction bases outside the gene matches: 11. The CDR3, as DNA: TGTGCCAGCAGTCGCGACAGGGGTTGGAGCGATGAGCAGTTCTTC. It yields the protein CASSRDRGWSDEQFF.

This clonotype was seen many times. The V gene is TRBV27, the J gene TRBJ1-6; D is unresolved. The CDR3 sequence is 14 residues long. The germline V and J ends were trimmed by 6 bases and 8 bases, with 14 bases remaining between them. The germline V gene has CDR1 MNHEY and CDR2 SMNVEV (reference sequence). This CDR3 reads CASRAASSHSPLHF. DNA for the CDR3: TGTGCCAGCAGGGCGGCCTCCAGTCATTCACCCCTCCACTTT.

Many counts were recorded for this clonotype. The gene calls are TRBV2 and TRBJ1-5, with TRBD1 identical over 9 bases. Germline assignment: CDR1 SNHLY and CDR2 FYNNEI. This CDR3 has 13 residues. With V trimmed by 8 bases and J by 3 bases, 2 bases remained unmatched. CDR3 sequence (DNA): TGTGCCAGCGGGGACAGGGACAATCAGCCCCAGCATTTT. Amino acid sequence: CASGDRDNQPQHF.

In this sample, this clonotype turned up many times. CDR3 bases: TGTGCCAGCAGCCGCAGAAAGGGTTACAATGAGCAGTTCTTC. Translation: CASSRRKGYNEQFF. This chain connects TRBV3-1 to TRBJ2-1; D remains ambiguous. Per the germline V gene, CDR1 is LGHDT and CDR2 is YNNKEL (reference sequence). The length of the CDR3 is 14 residues. V gave up 4 bases and J gave up 4 bases, with 11 bases separating them.

There are many counts of this clonotype. The rearrangement links TRBV25-1 to TRBJ1-4; 7 bases are a match to TRBD1. The CDR3 length is 15 residues. The germline V gene encodes CDR1 MGHDK and CDR2 SYGVNS. V was clipped by 2 bases and J by 8 bases; unmatched bases: 8. CDR3 amino acids: CASSEPRQGGEKLFF. In nucleotides, the CDR3 is TGTGCCAGCAGTGAACCTCGACAGGGTGGAGAAAAACTGTTTTTT.

The V call is TRBV20-1, the J call TRBJ1-2, with D perhaps matching TRBD1 (6 bases). Trimming pared 0 bases from V and 1 base from J, leaving 9 bases between. Germline CDR1 is DFQATT and CDR2 is SNEGSKA (reference sequence). This CDR3 is 14 amino acids long. CDR3 amino acids: CSARDRRGNYGYTF. The CDR3 nucleotides read TGCAGTGCTAGAGATCGCAGGGGTAACTATGGCTACACCTTC.

This clonotype was counted ten times or more. The chain carries TRBV7-8 and TRBJ2-3; 10 bases are a match to TRBD1. The germline V gene has CDR1 SGHVS and CDR2 FQNEAQ. The CDR3 extends over 15 amino acids. Trimming cost V 0 bases and J 3 bases; bases outside gene matches: 0. CDR3 nucleotides: TGTGCCAGCAGCTTAGCGGGACAGGGGACAGATACGCAGTATTTT. Translating gives CASSLAGQGTDTQYF.

This clonotype was seen many times. V is TRBV20-1 and J is TRBJ2-4, with a tentative D call TRBD1 (5 bases). Germline CDR1 DFQATT, CDR2 SNEGSKA (reference sequence). Trimming stripped 0 bases from V and 1 base from J, with 16 bases between. The CDR3 extends over 17 amino acids. The CDR3 nucleotides are TGCAGTGCTAGAGATCAGGGAAGGGTGTGGGCCAAAAACATTCAGTACTTC. Its protein is CSARDQGRVWAKNIQYF.

In this sample, this clonotype turned up many times. V and J are TRBV27 and TRBJ2-7; 9 bases map to TRBD1. Germline lookup yields CDR1 MNHEY and CDR2 SMNVEV (reference sequence). The CDR3 runs to 14 residues. After removal of 2 bases from V and 5 bases from J, the junction contained 4 bases not matched to a gene. CDR3 in DNA: TGTGCCAGCAGTTTAGACAGGGGGAACCACGAGCAGTACTTC. This encodes CASSLDRGNHEQYF.

This clonotype was observed many times. The V and J genes are TRBV18 and TRBJ2-1; 9 bases map to TRBD1. V lost 8 bases to trimming and J lost 9 bases; unmatched junction nucleotides: 8. Germline V CDR1 and CDR2: KGHSH, LQKENI. The CDR3 has 13 residues. CDR3 residues: CASLPGQGIEQFF. As DNA, the CDR3 is TGTGCCAGCCTCCCGGGACAGGGAATTGAGCAGTTCTTC.

A remark on this clonotype: Since a much larger clone is just one base distant, this may be a read error. The V and J genes are TRBV18 and TRBJ1-5, with D possibly matching TRBD1 (5 bases). The CDR3 covers 15 residues. Germline values: CDR1 KGHSH, CDR2 LQKENI. The CDR3 spells CTSSPGQVSNQPQHF. The CDR3, as DNA: TGTACCAGCTCACCGGGGCAGGTTAGCAATCAGCCCCAGCATTTT.

This chain uses TRBV25-1 with TRBJ2-2; possibly TRBD2 for D (6 bases). The germline V gene encodes CDR1 MGHDK and CDR2 SYGVNS. The CDR3 runs to 15 residues. V was cut by 8 bases and J by 5 bases, with 18 bases left in between. Here the CDR3 DNA reads TGTGCCAGCCCGCCGGGACTCAAAGGGACCGGGGAGCTGTTTTTT. Its translation: CASPPGLKGTGELFF.

V and J are TRBV18 and TRBJ1-6, with 7 bases lining up with TRBD1. CDR1 and CDR2 from the germline V gene are KGHSH and LQKENI. Unmatched junction bases numbered 12, after V lost 3 bases and J lost 7 bases. The CDR3 is made up of 17 amino acids. The CDR3: CASSPPYRQGLNSPLHF. CDR3 bases: TGTGCCAGCTCACCTCCCTACCGACAGGGTTTAAATTCACCCCTCCACTTT.

This clonotype was detected many times. DNA for the CDR3: TGTGCCAGCAGCCCCACCCGAAAAGAGACCCAGTACTTC. Protein: CASSPTRKETQYF. This sequence joins TRBV7-3 and TRBJ2-5; no clear D gene. The CDR3 is 13 amino acids. V was clipped by 5 bases and J by 3 bases, with 10 bases between them. The V gene's germline CDR1 is SGHTA and CDR2 FQGTGA.

This clonotype has a count of ten or more. This chain links TRBV20-1 with TRBJ2-7; TRBD1 is a possible D gene (6 bases). CDR3 size: 15 residues. Germline CDR1 DFQATT, CDR2 SNEGSKA (reference sequence). Trimming shortened V by 0 bases and J by 5 bases, and 17 bases separated the two germline ends. This CDR3 reads CSARERITGLNEQYF. The CDR3 DNA sequence: TGCAGTGCTAGAGAGAGGATCACAGGGCTGAACGAGCAGTACTTC.

This clonotype was counted many times. This sequence joins TRBV9 and TRBJ2-7; D is ambiguous. The CDR3 sequence is 13 residues long. The germline gives CDR1 SGDLS, CDR2 YYNGEE. V shed 0 bases and J shed 1 base, with 5 bases lying between them. The DNA for the CDR3 is TGTGCCAGCAGCGTAGGGGTTTCCTACGAGCAGTACTTC. This encodes CASSVGVSYEQYF.

This clonotype was recorded at least ten times. The chain is built from TRBV24-1 and TRBJ1-2; D gene ambiguous. With 3 bases removed from V and 3 bases from J, the gap between germline ends came to 7 bases. There are 13 residues in the CDR3. Germline CDR1 reads KGHDR; CDR2 reads SFDVKD. CDR3 loop: CATSDAGHYGYTF. The DNA of the CDR3 is TGTGCCACCAGTGATGCGGGTCACTATGGCTACACCTTC.

In this sample, this clonotype turned up many times. V gene TRBV5-5 combines with J gene TRBJ1-1; 8 bases line up with TRBD1. V lost 2 bases to trimming and J lost 6 bases; unmatched junction nucleotides: 3. The CDR3 contains 13 residues. In germline, CDR1 is SGHKS, CDR2 YYEKEE (reference sequence). The CDR3 region is CASSFSGGSEAFF. The CDR3 region has the DNA TGTGCCAGCAGCTTTTCAGGGGGCTCTGAAGCTTTCTTT.

Relative to its sample, this clonotype is medium-sized. The rearrangement uses TRBV5-1 and TRBJ2-7, with 8 positions matching TRBD2. The length of the CDR3 is 15 residues. The V gene's germline CDR1 is SGHRS and CDR2 YFSETQ. V shed 1 base, J shed 3 bases, and the junction held 6 bases outside the gene matches. CDR3: CASSLRPGGLYEQYF. CDR3 nucleotides: TGCGCCAGCAGCTTGCGTCCGGGGGGGCTCTACGAGCAGTACTTC.

This clonotype was recorded many times. The rearrangement joins TRBV4-1 to TRBJ1-4; D not resolved. Per the germline V gene, CDR1 is MGHRA and CDR2 is YSYEKL. Between the trimmed V and J ends, which lost 0 bases and 0 bases, there was a span of 23 bases. The CDR3 has 21 amino acids. The CDR3 reads CASSQDARDLKITTTNEKLFF. The DNA for the CDR3 is TGCGCCAGCAGCCAAGATGCGAGGGATCTCAAGATTACAACAACTAATGAAAAACTGTTTTTT.

Turning to this clonotype: No DNA is shown, since the ends of the CDR3 on it are uncertain; the CDR3 is the one TCRdb lists. The rearrangement uses TRBV11-2 and TRBJ2-7; no check of the table's D call, TRBD2, against the DNA was made. The CDR3 extends over 20 residues, inclusive of both ends. CDR1 and CDR2 (germline): SGHAT, FQNNGV. This CDR3 reads CASSFYICSASSRQGYEQYF.